This record looks at one TCR beta chain sequence and its context. PCR was performed using 60 Vbeta and 13 Jbeta primers. Some clones are missing from TCRdb's copy, which holds only in-frame ones; the method was immunoSEQ multiplex PCR. This table holds some 150,000 clones, 65% to 80% found once. Germline V gene data show CDR1 as SQVTM and CDR2 as ANQGSEA. V lost 8 bases and J 9 bases, leaving 20 bases between the germline ends. The CDR3 extends over 13 amino acids. This record comes from a study of cytomegalovirus exposure and HLA in healthy donors. The V and J genes are TRBV29-1 and TRBJ2-1; a weak D match, TRBD1 (5 bases). Sequencing was performed on PBMCs. This clonotype was sampled from a man aged 25-45 years in good health and CMV-seronegative. The CDR3 sequence is CSLRRGPIAEQFF. CDR3 DNA: TGCAGCCTACGTAGGGGCCCCATAGCTGAGCAGTTCTTC.